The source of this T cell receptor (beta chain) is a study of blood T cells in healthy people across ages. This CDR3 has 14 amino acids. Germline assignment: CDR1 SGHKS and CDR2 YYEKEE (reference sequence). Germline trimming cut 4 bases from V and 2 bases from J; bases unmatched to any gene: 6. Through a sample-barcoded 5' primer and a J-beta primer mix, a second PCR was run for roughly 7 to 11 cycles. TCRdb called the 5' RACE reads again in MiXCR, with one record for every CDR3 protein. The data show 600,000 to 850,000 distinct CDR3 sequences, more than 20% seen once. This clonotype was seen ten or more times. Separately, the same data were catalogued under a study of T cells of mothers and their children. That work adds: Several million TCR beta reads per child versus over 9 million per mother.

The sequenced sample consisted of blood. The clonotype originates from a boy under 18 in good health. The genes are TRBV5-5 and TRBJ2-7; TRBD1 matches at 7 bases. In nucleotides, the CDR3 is TGTGCCAGCAGCCTACAGGGGTCTCCCTACGAGCAGTACTTC. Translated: CASSLQGSPYEQYF.